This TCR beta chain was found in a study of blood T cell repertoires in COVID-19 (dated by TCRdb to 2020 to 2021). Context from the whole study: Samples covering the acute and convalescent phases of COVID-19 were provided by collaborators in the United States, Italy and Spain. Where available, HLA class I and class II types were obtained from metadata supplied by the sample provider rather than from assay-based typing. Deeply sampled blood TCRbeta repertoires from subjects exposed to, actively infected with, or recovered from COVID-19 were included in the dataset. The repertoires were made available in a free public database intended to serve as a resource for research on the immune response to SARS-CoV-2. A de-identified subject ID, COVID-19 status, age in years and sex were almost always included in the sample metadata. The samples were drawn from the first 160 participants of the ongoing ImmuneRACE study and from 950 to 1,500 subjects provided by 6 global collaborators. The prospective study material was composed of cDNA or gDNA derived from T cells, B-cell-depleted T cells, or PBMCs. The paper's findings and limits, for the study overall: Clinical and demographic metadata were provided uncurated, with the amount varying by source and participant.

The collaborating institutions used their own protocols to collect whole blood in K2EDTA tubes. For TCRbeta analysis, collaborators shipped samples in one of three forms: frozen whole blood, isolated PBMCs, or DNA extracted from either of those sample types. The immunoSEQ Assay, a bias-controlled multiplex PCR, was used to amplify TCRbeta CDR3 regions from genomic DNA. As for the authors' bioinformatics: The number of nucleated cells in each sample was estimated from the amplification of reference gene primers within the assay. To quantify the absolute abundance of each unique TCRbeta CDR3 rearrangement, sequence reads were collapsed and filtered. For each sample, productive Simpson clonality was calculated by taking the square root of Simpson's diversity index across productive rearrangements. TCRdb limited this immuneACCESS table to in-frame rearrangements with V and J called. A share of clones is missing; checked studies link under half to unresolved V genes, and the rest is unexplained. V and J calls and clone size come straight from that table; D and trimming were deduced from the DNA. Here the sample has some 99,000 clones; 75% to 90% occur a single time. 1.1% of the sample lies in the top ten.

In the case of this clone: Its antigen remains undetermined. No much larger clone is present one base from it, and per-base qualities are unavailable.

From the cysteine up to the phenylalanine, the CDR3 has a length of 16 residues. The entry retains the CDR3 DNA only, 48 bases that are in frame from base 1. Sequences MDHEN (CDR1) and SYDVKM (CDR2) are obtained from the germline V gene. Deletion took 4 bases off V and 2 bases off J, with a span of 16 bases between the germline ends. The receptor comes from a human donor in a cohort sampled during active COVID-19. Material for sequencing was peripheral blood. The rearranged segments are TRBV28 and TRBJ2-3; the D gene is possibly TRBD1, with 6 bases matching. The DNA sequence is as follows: TGTGCCAGCAGTTCCTCGACAGGAAGACACACAGATACGCAGTATTTT. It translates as CASSSSTGRHTDTQYF. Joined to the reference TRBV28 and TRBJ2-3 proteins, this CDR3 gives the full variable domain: DVKVTQSSRYLVKRTGEKVFLECVQDMDHENMFWYRQDPGLGLRLIYFSYDVKMKEKGDIPEGYSVSREKKERFSLILESASTNQTSMYLCASSSSTGRHTDTQYFGPGTRLTVL.